This TCR beta chain was recorded in a study of beta chain features in type 1 diabetes. Sequencing targeted expressed TCRB transcripts, as all isolated RNA had been reverse transcribed. Here immunoSEQ multiplex PCR was the method, and the copy in TCRdb shows in-frame clones only, minus some. The data contain 350,000 to 400,000 clones, about 16% of them singletons. With 5 bases clipped from V and 2 bases from J, the junction kept 9 bases outside the gene matches. The V gene's germline CDR1 is SGHRS and CDR2 YFSETQ. The CDR3 totals 15 residues. On this clone itself: The target antigen is unknown.

Whole-study results and caveats: TCRB CDR3 length was moderately but significantly reduced in all four CD4+ subsets of Type 1 diabetes patients.

CD4+ naive, central memory, regulatory and stem cell-like memory cells were sorted via CD45RO/CCR7/CD25/CD127/CD95/CD27. The sequence was collected from a woman aged 18 to 35 in good health. V and J are TRBV5-1 and TRBJ2-7, with 8 bases identical to TRBD1. Specimen: naive CD4+ T cells from blood. CDR3 sequence: CASRTTGAIAYEQYF. The CDR3 nucleotides read TGCGCCAGCAGGACGACAGGGGCCATAGCCTACGAGCAGTACTTC.